Each of the 23 T cell receptor beta chains below was sequenced from the same sample in a study of cytomegalovirus exposure and HLA in healthy donors. PCR employed 60 Vbeta and 13 Jbeta primers. This table comes from immunoSEQ multiplex PCR, and its TCRdb copy is limited to in-frame clones, with some not included. The sample includes about 160,000 clones, roughly 80% of them seen just once. The material sequenced was PBMCs. The receptors derive from a male donor in good health and CMV-seronegative.

The chain recombines TRBV5-1 with TRBJ2-3; possible D gene TRBD2, 5 bases. The CDR3 spans 15 residues. V was shortened by 1 base and J by 4 bases, with 13 bases between the two germline ends. From germline, CDR1 is SGHRS and CDR2 YFSETQ. In DNA form, the CDR3 reads TGCGCCAGCAGCTTGCGAAGCCTGGGAGCAGATACGCAGTATTTT. Translating it yields CASSLRSLGADTQYF.

J is TRBJ2-2 and V is TRBV29-1; 13 bases match TRBD2. The germline V gene encodes CDR1 SQVTM and CDR2 ANQGSEA. The V gene end was trimmed by 5 bases and the J gene end by 8 bases; junction bases not matched to a gene: 2. The CDR3 runs to 13 residues. CDR3 in amino acids: CSVTSGGGGELFF. The CDR3 DNA sequence: TGCAGCGTTACTAGCGGGGGGGGAGGGGAGCTGTTTTTT.

The chain joins TRBV14 to TRBJ2-1; 8 positions match TRBD2. V dropped 0 bases and J dropped 15; count of bases not matched to a gene: 7. CDR1 and CDR2 (germline): SGHDN, FVKESK. The CDR3 sequence is 13 residues long. As DNA, the CDR3 is TGTGCCAGCAGCCAAGATAGGTCGGGGGGGCGGTTCTTC. This sequence encodes CASSQDRSGGRFF.

The rearrangement joins TRBV6-6 to TRBJ2-1, with 8 bases matching TRBD2. CDR3 length: 13 residues. V lost 7 bases and J lost 10; bases outside the gene matches: 9. Germline lookup yields CDR1 MNHNY and CDR2 SVGAGI (reference sequence). As DNA, the CDR3 is TGTGCCAGCACGATGGCGGGAGGATGGGAGCAGTTCTTC. Residues: CASTMAGGWEQFF.

The CDR3 bases are TGTGCCAGCAGTTTAGGACAGTACTATGGCTACACCTTC. This encodes CASSLGQYYGYTF. V gene TRBV27 combines with J gene TRBJ1-2; D might be TRBD1 (6 bases). There are 13 residues in the CDR3. V lost 2 bases and J lost 3, with 7 bases in between. Germline CDR1 MNHEY, CDR2 SMNVEV (reference sequence).

The chain has TRBV29-1 and TRBJ1-3; D remains ambiguous. Germline CDR1 SQVTM, CDR2 ANQGSEA. The CDR3 length is 14 residues. V was clipped by 1 base and J by 3 bases, with 10 bases between them. CDR3 in DNA: TGCAGCGTTGAAGTCGTACAAGATGGAAACACCATATATTTT. It translates to CSVEVVQDGNTIYF.

The genes are TRBV25-1 and TRBJ2-2; the D gene is possibly TRBD1 (6 bases). V gave up 6 bases and J gave up 6 bases, with 11 bases separating them. CDR3 length: 13 amino acids. The germline V gene has CDR1 MGHDK and CDR2 SYGVNS. The CDR3 coding sequence is TGTGCCAGCAGCGATGAGGGGGCCGGGGAGCTGTTTTTT. It codes for CASSDEGAGELFF.

The chain uses TRBV7-2 and TRBJ2-3, with 7 positions matching TRBD1. From germline, CDR1 is SGHTA and CDR2 FQGNSA. CDR3 size: 12 residues. The V and J ends lost 5 bases and 7 bases, in that order; junction bases with no gene match: 3. CDR3 region: CASSPTGYTQYF. For the CDR3, the DNA is TGTGCCAGCAGCCCGACAGGGTATACGCAGTATTTT.

This sequence joins TRBV7-6 and TRBJ2-2; 7 bases map to TRBD2. V trimming: 1 base; J trimming: 1 base; junction bases outside the gene matches: 15. The CDR3 has 20 residues. CDR1 and CDR2 (germline): SGHVS, FNYEAQ. This CDR3 is CASSLVRPPQRERNTGELFF. DNA of the CDR3: TGTGCCAGCAGCTTAGTGAGGCCCCCACAGCGGGAAAGGAACACCGGGGAGCTGTTTTTT.

CDR3 region: CASSLRISGRAQNIQYF. In DNA, the CDR3 is TGTGCCAGCAGTTTACGCATAAGCGGGAGGGCCCAAAACATTCAGTACTTC. The chain carries TRBV27 and TRBJ2-4, with 10 nucleotides matching TRBD2. J lost 5 bases, V lost 2 bases, and 9 bases had no gene match. The CDR3 covers 17 residues. Germline CDR1 MNHEY, CDR2 SMNVEV (reference sequence).

The genes are TRBV4-1 and TRBJ2-2; 11 bases match TRBD2. CDR1 is MGHRA and CDR2 is YSYEKL in the germline V gene. The ends lost 8 bases at V and 8 bases at J; junction bases unmatched: 4. This CDR3 contains 13 residues. Here the CDR3 reads CASRLAGTGELFF. The CDR3 region has the DNA TGCGCCAGCCGACTAGCGGGGACGGGGGAGCTGTTTTTT.

The chain is built from TRBV7-3 and TRBJ1-2; D ambiguous. Trimming left V 5 bases short and J 8 bases short, with 30 bases between. Germline CDR1 reads SGHTA; CDR2 reads FQGTGA. This CDR3 is 18 amino acids long. The CDR3 spells CASSPNGATSVLSEGYTF. The DNA of the CDR3 is TGTGCCAGCAGCCCCAACGGCGCTACGTCCGTATTATCGGAGGGCTACACCTTC.

The chain links TRBV7-2 to TRBJ2-5; 8 bases fit TRBD1. V was pared by 5 bases and J by 4 bases, with 3 bases of the junction left unmatched. This CDR3 region has 13 residues. Germline assignment: CDR1 SGHTA and CDR2 FQGNSA. The CDR3 region is CASSLGQAETQYF. The CDR3 bases are TGTGCCAGCAGCCTGGGACAGGCAGAGACCCAGTACTTC.

The V gene is TRBV7-9, the J gene TRBJ2-7; D perhaps matches TRBD1 (6 bases). Between the trimmed V and J ends, which lost 5 bases and 3 bases, there was a span of 8 bases. This CDR3 is 12 amino acids long. Germline CDR1 and CDR2: SEHNR and FQNEAQ (reference sequence). The CDR3 protein is CASSTDSYEQYF. The CDR3 DNA reads as TGTGCCAGCAGCACGGACAGCTACGAGCAGTACTTC. Full variable domain (remainder filled in from reference TRBV7-9 and TRBJ2-7): DTGVSQNPRHKITKRGQNVTFRCDPISEHNRLYWYRQTLGQGPEFLTYFQNEAQLEKSRLLSDRFSAERPKGSFSTLEIQRTEQGDSAMYLCASSTDSYEQYFGPGTRLTVT.

V usage is TRBV11-2 and J usage is TRBJ2-7; 7 bases match TRBD1. V was pared by 4 bases and J by 5 bases, with 8 bases of the junction left unmatched. This CDR3 region has 14 residues. Germline CDR1 reads SGHAT; CDR2 reads FQNNGV. The CDR3 DNA sequence: TGTGCCAGCAGCTATTCGACAGGGCATAACGAGCAGTACTTC. This sequence encodes CASSYSTGHNEQYF.

This clone was seen a single time. This chain uses TRBV28 with TRBJ2-7, with 8 bases identical to TRBD1. The V gene end was trimmed by 4 bases and the J gene end by 4 bases; junction bases not matched to a gene: 6. The CDR3 has 14 amino acids. Germline assignment: CDR1 MDHEN and CDR2 SYDVKM. The CDR3 sequence: CASSSRQGQYEQYF. Written as DNA, the CDR3 is TGTGCCAGCAGTTCAAGACAGGGGCAGTACGAGCAGTACTTC.

In this sample, this clone turned up once. CDR3 in DNA: TGTGCCAGCAGCCCAAGAGTGTGGGAGGGGACCTACAATGAGCAGTTCTTC. This sequence encodes CASSPRVWEGTYNEQFF. This chain uses TRBV2 with TRBJ2-1, with 7 bases matching TRBD2. This CDR3 has 17 residues. Germline assignment: CDR1 SNHLY and CDR2 FYNNEI. V was clipped by 6 bases and J by 2 bases; unmatched bases: 13. Drawing the rest from reference TRBV2 and TRBJ2-1, the complete variable domain is EPEVTQTPSHQVTQMGQEVILRCVPISNHLYFYWYRQILGQKVEFLVSFYNNEISEKSEIFDDQFSVERPDGSNFTLKIRSTKLEDSAMYFCASSPRVWEGTYNEQFFGPGTRLTVL.

The count of this clone is one. The genes are TRBV2 and TRBJ1-5; 7 positions agree with TRBD1. Trimming at V came to 7 bases and at J to 5 bases, leaving 8 bases not matched to a gene. Germline V gene data show CDR1 as SNHLY and CDR2 as FYNNEI. This CDR3 is 14 amino acids long. The CDR3 sequence: CASNDRDSHQPQHF. CDR3 sequence (DNA): TGTGCCAGCAACGACCGGGACAGCCATCAGCCCCAGCATTTT.

The chain employs TRBV9 and TRBJ2-7, with TRBD2 matching over 12 bases. The length of the CDR3 is 15 residues. With V trimmed by 2 bases and J by 5 bases, 5 bases remained unmatched. The V gene's germline CDR1 is SGDLS and CDR2 YYNGEE. The chain's CDR3 is CASSVGLAGQDEQYF. CDR3 coding DNA: TGTGCCAGCAGCGTCGGACTAGCGGGGCAAGACGAGCAGTACTTC.

In the case of this clone: The junction shows a germline mismatch at one end, possibly a read error. The gene calls are TRBV2 and TRBJ2-6, with D tentatively TRBD2 (7 bases). The CDR3 spans 13 residues. CDR1 and CDR2 (germline): SNHLY, FYNNEI. The CDR3: CAGGTPGGNVLTF. The CDR3 coding sequence is TGTGCCGGAGGGACACCGGGGGGCAACGTCCTGACTTTC.

This clone was counted a few times. This CDR3 is CASSPTTYEQYF. The CDR3 coding sequence is TGTGCCAGCAGTCCTACTACCTACGAGCAGTACTTC. This chain uses TRBV6-6 with TRBJ2-7, with no clear D. This CDR3 spans 12 amino acids. V lost 5 bases and J 2 bases, leaving 7 bases between the germline ends. Germline assignment: CDR1 MNHNY and CDR2 SVGAGI (reference sequence).

The chain recombines TRBV27 with TRBJ1-2; TRBD1 matches 8 bases. This CDR3 region has 13 residues. After removal of 6 bases from V and 7 bases from J, the junction contained 7 bases not matched to a gene. Germline loops: CDR1 MNHEY, CDR2 SMNVEV (reference sequence). The CDR3 is CASSDRGRGGYTF. The CDR3 DNA reads as TGTGCCAGCAGCGACAGGGGTAGGGGTGGCTACACCTTC.

J is TRBJ2-1 and V is TRBV5-1, with D possibly matching TRBD2 (6 bases). Trimming shortened V by 1 base and J by 9 bases, and 17 bases separated the two germline ends. This CDR3 has 15 residues. The germline CDR1 and CDR2 sequences are SGHRS and YFSETQ. CDR3 in amino acids: CASSLLRLDSSEQFF. The CDR3 DNA reads TGCGCCAGCAGCTTGTTAAGACTAGATAGCTCTGAGCAGTTCTTC.